The clone carrying this TCR beta chain was seen a few times. The antigen is unknown. This entry comes from a study of cytomegalovirus exposure and HLA in healthy donors. General study points: Excluded: some indistinguishable V segments such as TRBV6-2 and TRBV6-3.

Germline V gene data show CDR1 as MNHEY and CDR2 as SMNVEV (reference sequence). This CDR3 is built from 15 residues. After removal of 6 bases from V and 0 bases from J, the junction contained 6 bases not matched to a gene. The PCR contained 60 Vbeta and 13 Jbeta primers. Sequenced by immunoSEQ multiplex PCR; TCRdb stores in-frame clones only, minus some. The sample shows 190,000 or so clones, about four fifths of them seen only once. The sequencing input was PBMCs. The clonotype was recovered from a male donor in good health and CMV-seropositive. The V gene is TRBV27, the J gene TRBJ2-7; TRBD1 matches 9 bases. The CDR3 region is CASRSPGQGSYEQYF. In nucleotides, the CDR3 is TGTGCCAGCAGGTCCCCGGGACAGGGCTCCTACGAGCAGTACTTC.